A single sample is the source of the 23 T cell receptor beta chains below, sequenced in a study of CD8 T cells in Susac syndrome (dated by TCRdb to the late 2010s). The library was generated by the immunoSEQ multiplex PCR assay. RNA was extracted with the RNeasy kit and roughly 0.45 to 1 ug was reverse transcribed using random hexamers. TCRdb reprocessed the public reads (quality trimming at Q25 with fastp, clone calling with MiXCR) and kept in-frame beta chains. CDR3 protein sequences are deduplicated, and each keeps its most common genes and DNA. For this sample there are 120,000 or so distinct CDR3 sequences; about 95% appear just once. Jointly, the top ten make up approximately 0.12% of the sample. The sample taken for sequencing was CD4+ T cells from PBMCs. These TCRs come from a human donor with multiple sclerosis.

This clonotype was counted once. The rearrangement links TRBV5-1 to TRBJ1-2; D might be TRBD1 (5 bases). The germline V gene encodes CDR1 SGHRS and CDR2 YFSETQ. CDR3 length equals 16 residues. Trimming removed 2 bases at V and 4 bases at J, with 18 bases between. CDR3 sequence (DNA): TGCGCCAGCAGCTTAACCGGGACTGTCGGTTCCTATGGCTACACCTTC. Protein sequence: CASSLTGTVGSYGYTF.

In this sample, this clonotype turned up once. The chain has TRBV20-1 and TRBJ2-1; 11 positions match TRBD1. With 3 bases clipped from V and 13 bases from J, the junction kept 8 bases outside the gene matches. The CDR3 has 13 amino acids. The germline V gene has CDR1 DFQATT and CDR2 SNEGSKA (reference sequence). As DNA, the CDR3 is TGCAGTGCTAGGGGGACAGGGGGTTACCTCCAGTTCTTC. It is translated as CSARGTGGYLQFF.

V usage is TRBV20-1 and J usage is TRBJ2-3; D not certain. Trimming left V 0 bases short and J 6 bases short, with 10 bases between. The CDR3 covers 13 residues. CDR1 is DFQATT and CDR2 is SNEGSKA in the germline V gene (reference sequence). The CDR3 DNA follows: TGCAGTGCTAGAGAGCCAATTGGGGATACGCAGTATTTT. It translates to CSAREPIGDTQYF.

This chain connects TRBV7-3 to TRBJ1-5, with no clear D. The germline CDR1 and CDR2 sequences are SGHTA and FQGTGA. The CDR3 consists of 13 residues. Trimming stripped 5 bases from V and 5 bases from J, with 10 bases between. Here the CDR3 reads CASSQGQDQPQHF. The CDR3 nucleotides are TGTGCCAGCAGCCAAGGGCAGGATCAGCCCCAGCATTTT.

This chain joins TRBV30 and TRBJ2-6, with D possibly TRBD1 on 6 matching bases. The CDR3 contains 14 residues. CDR1 is GTSNPN, CDR2 SVGIG, per germline (reference sequence). CDR3 sequence: CALDRASGANVLTF. Here the CDR3 DNA reads TGTGCGTTGGACAGAGCCTCTGGGGCCAACGTCCTGACTTTC.

This clonotype was observed a single time. The chain has TRBV2 and TRBJ2-2; D gene ambiguous. This CDR3 has 15 amino acids. Trimming left V 1 base short and J 1 base short, with 7 bases between. Germline V lookup: CDR1 SNHLY, CDR2 FYNNEI. The CDR3 DNA is TGTGCCAGCAGTGAAGAAGTCCTGAACACCGGGGAGCTGTTTTTT. Translated, it gives CASSEEVLNTGELFF.

V and J are TRBV19 and TRBJ1-1; D not certain. CDR3 size: 13 residues. V was clipped by 4 bases and J by 4 bases, with 10 bases between them. Germline CDR1 and CDR2: LNHDA and SQIVND (reference sequence). CDR3 residues: CASSRTEVTEAFF. The CDR3, as DNA: TGTGCCAGTAGTAGAACCGAGGTCACTGAAGCTTTCTTT.

This chain uses TRBV6-5 with TRBJ2-1; 13 nucleotides align to TRBD2. Germline values: CDR1 MNHEY, CDR2 SVGAGI. This CDR3 has 17 amino acids. The trim removed 4 bases at V and 6 bases at J, leaving 9 bases unmatched. The CDR3 sequence is CASSSGLAGVAGNEQFF. In DNA, the CDR3 is TGTGCCAGCAGTTCTGGACTAGCGGGAGTCGCAGGCAATGAGCAGTTCTTC.

J is TRBJ2-1 and V is TRBV7-9; TRBD2 is a possible D gene (7 bases). The length of the CDR3 is 16 residues. V dropped 4 bases and J dropped 3 bases, with 16 bases sitting between them. The germline V gene encodes CDR1 SEHNR and CDR2 FQNEAQ (reference sequence). This chain's CDR3 is CASSSRGARVYNEQFF. The DNA for the CDR3 is TGTGCCAGCAGCTCCCGGGGGGCGAGAGTCTACAATGAGCAGTTCTTC.

The gene calls are TRBV7-9 and TRBJ1-5; D not resolved. Germline CDR1 SEHNR, CDR2 FQNEAQ (reference sequence). This CDR3 is built from 13 residues. Trimming removed 8 bases at V and 1 base at J, with 9 bases between. The CDR3 region is CASRLGSNQPQHF. In nucleotides, the CDR3 is TGTGCCAGCCGGCTTGGGAGCAATCAGCCCCAGCATTTT.

The genes are TRBV7-9 and TRBJ2-5, with 8 bases fitting TRBD1. The ends lost 2 bases at V and 5 bases at J; junction bases unmatched: 10. This CDR3 is 16 amino acids long. Germline CDR1 reads SEHNR; CDR2 reads FQNEAQ (reference sequence). The DNA of the CDR3 is TGTGCCAGCAGCTTAAAACGAGGGACAGGATGGGAGACCCAGTACTTC. As protein: CASSLKRGTGWETQYF.

CDR3 in amino acids: CSVLGQVADNEQFF. CDR3 sequence (DNA): TGCAGCGTTTTGGGGCAGGTAGCGGACAATGAGCAGTTCTTC. The chain is built from TRBV29-1 and TRBJ2-1; weak D call: TRBD2 (6 bases). The V and J ends lost 5 bases and 5 bases respectively, with 16 bases between them. Germline CDR1 is SQVTM and CDR2 is ANQGSEA. CDR3 length: 14 amino acids.

The gene calls are TRBV7-2 and TRBJ2-3; TRBD2 matches at 14 bases. Germline lookup yields CDR1 SGHTA and CDR2 FQGNSA. The CDR3 is made up of 18 amino acids. The junction had 2 bases not matched to a gene; V was cut back by 0 bases and J by 0 bases. CDR3 sequence (DNA): TGTGCCAGCAGCTTAGCCGGACTAGCGGGGGGAAGCACAGATACGCAGTATTTT. It is translated as CASSLAGLAGGSTDTQYF. Full variable domain (rest looked up from reference TRBV7-2 and TRBJ2-3): GAGVSQSPSNKVTEKGKDVELRCDPISGHTALYWYRQSLGQGLEFLIYFQGNSAPDKSGLPSDRFSAERTGGSVSTLTIQRTQQEDSAVYLCASSLAGLAGGSTDTQYFGPGTRLTVL.

V usage is TRBV27 and J usage is TRBJ1-1, with TRBD1 matching over 7 bases. V was pared by 10 bases and J by 5 bases, with 16 bases of the junction left unmatched. This CDR3 is 15 amino acids long. Germline CDR1 reads MNHEY; CDR2 reads SMNVEV (reference sequence). The CDR3 DNA is TGTGCCACCTCTCGGAATATCAGGGGGGGAACTGAAGCTTTCTTT. Translation gives CATSRNIRGGTEAFF.

The CDR3 sequence is CASSTGTSEAFF. The CDR3 DNA sequence: TGTGCCAGCAGTACAGGGACCTCTGAAGCTTTCTTT. This chain links TRBV5-5 with TRBJ1-1, with TRBD1 as a possible D gene (6 bases). Germline V gene sequence: CDR1 SGHKS, CDR2 YYEKEE (reference sequence). V lost 5 bases and J 6 bases, leaving 11 bases between the germline ends. This CDR3 contains 12 residues. The full variable domain, completed using reference TRBV5-5 and TRBJ1-1, is DAGVTQSPTHLIKTRGQQVTLRCSPISGHKSVSWYQQVLGQGPQFIFQYYEKEERGRGNFPDRFSARQFPNYSSELNVNALLLGDSALYLCASSTGTSEAFFGQGTRLTVV.

The V and J genes are TRBV3-1 and TRBJ1-2; D is unresolved. There are 12 residues in the CDR3. V gave up 2 bases and J gave up 7 bases, with 8 bases separating them. Germline V gives CDR1 LGHDT, CDR2 YNNKEL (reference sequence). DNA of the CDR3: TGTGCCAGCAGCCAATCTCTCACTGGCTACACCTTC. Translated: CASSQSLTGYTF.

The chain employs TRBV19 and TRBJ2-1, with TRBD2 identical over 11 bases. V dropped 5 bases and J dropped 4; count of bases not matched to a gene: 7. CDR1 and CDR2 (germline): LNHDA, SQIVND (reference sequence). CDR3 size: 16 residues. CDR3 amino acids: CASSVLAGGGYNEQFF. The CDR3 coding sequence is TGTGCCAGTAGTGTCCTAGCGGGAGGAGGGTACAATGAGCAGTTCTTC.

V usage is TRBV6-2 or TRBV6-3 and J usage is TRBJ1-2; D unclear. V was clipped by 0 bases and J by 8 bases, with 19 bases between them. Germline loops: CDR1 MNHEY, CDR2 SVGEGT. This CDR3 region has 16 residues. The CDR3 DNA follows: TGTGCCAGCAGTTACTCGCCTTCGGGAGGGCGAAAGGGCTACACCTTC. Translation: CASSYSPSGGRKGYTF.

The V and J genes are TRBV3-1 and TRBJ1-2; D possibly corresponds to TRBD1 (5 bases). The CDR3 runs to 14 residues. The germline V and J ends were trimmed by 2 bases and 2 bases, with 9 bases remaining between them. Per the germline V gene, CDR1 is LGHDT and CDR2 is YNNKEL (reference sequence). The CDR3 region has the DNA TGTGCCAGCAGCCAAATGACAGCGAACTATGGCTACACCTTC. It codes for CASSQMTANYGYTF.

This clonotype occurred once. V is TRBV6-6 and J is TRBJ2-7; 8 bases match TRBD2. Germline V gene sequence: CDR1 MNHNY, CDR2 SVGAGI (reference sequence). This CDR3 contains 15 residues. The trim removed 6 bases at V and 1 base at J, leaving 8 bases unmatched. In DNA, the CDR3 is TGTGCCAGCAGGCCGACTAGCGTAACTTCCTACGAGCAGTACTTC. Amino acid sequence: CASRPTSVTSYEQYF.

The V and J genes are TRBV19 and TRBJ1-5; D gene uncertain. V gave up 7 bases and J gave up 0 bases, with 13 bases separating them. The CDR3 length is 15 residues. Germline V gene lookup returns CDR1 LNHDA and CDR2 SQIVND (reference sequence). The CDR3 protein is CASTLSRYSNQPQHF. In DNA form, the CDR3 reads TGTGCCAGTACCCTTAGCCGCTATAGCAATCAGCCCCAGCATTTT. The full variable domain, with the rest looked up from reference TRBV19 and TRBJ1-5, is DGGITQSPKYLFRKEGQNVTLSCEQNLNHDAMYWYRQDPGQGLRLIYYSQIVNDFQKGDIAEGYSVSREKKESFPLTVTSAQKNPTAFYLCASTLSRYSNQPQHFGDGTRLSIL.

The genes are TRBV28 and TRBJ1-1, with 8 bases matching TRBD1. The CDR3 is 15 amino acids. Germline loops: CDR1 MDHEN, CDR2 SYDVKM. Trimming cost V 2 bases and J 5 bases; bases outside gene matches: 7. The CDR3 spells CASSLGRTGWTEAFF. CDR3 bases: TGTGCCAGCAGTTTAGGGCGGACAGGGTGGACTGAAGCTTTCTTT.

The rearrangement links TRBV6-5 to TRBJ1-2; TRBD1 might be the D (5 bases). V was clipped by 0 bases and J by 6 bases, with 11 bases between them. The CDR3 loop spans 14 amino acids. In germline, CDR1 is MNHEY, CDR2 SVGAGI. CDR3 coding DNA: TGTGCCAGCAGTTACTCGACGACGGGGGATGGCTACACCTTC. Amino acids: CASSYSTTGDGYTF.